The 20 T cell receptor beta chains below were found in one sample sequenced in a study of identical twins (dated by TCRdb to 2016 to 2018). The receptor library was made with 5' RACE. TCRdb shows the sequencer as Illumina HiSeq 2000. TCRdb trimmed the raw reads at Q25, called clones with MiXCR and kept productive beta chains. Merged by CDR3 protein, the rows form single entries marked with the most common genes and DNA. This sample holds roughly 200,000 distinct CDR3 sequences; around 6.9% were observed only once. The ten largest clones capture roughly 2% of the sample. These sequences were also reported in another study, on yellow fever vaccine responses in identical twins.

Sequenced sample: memory (CD45RO+) T cells sorted from blood. The cell subset or site label for this specimen denotes: CD45RO+ enriched T cells. These receptor sequences come from a woman under 30 in good health.

A word on this clonotype: This may stem from a read error, because a much larger clone lies one nucleotide away. The gene calls are TRBV11-2 and TRBJ2-7, with TRBD1 matching over 7 bases. This CDR3 contains 14 residues. Germline loops: CDR1 SGHAT, CDR2 FQNNGV. Trimming took 0 bases from V and 2 from J; bases not matched to a gene: 1. The CDR3: CASSLETGPYEQYF. Written as DNA, the CDR3 is TGTGCCAGCAGCTTAGAGACAGGGCCCTACGAGCAGTACTTC.

This clonotype showed up many times. This rearrangement joins TRBV5-1 to TRBJ2-2, with D tentatively TRBD1 or TRBD2 (6 bases each). V was shortened by 4 bases and J by 4 bases, with 11 bases between the two germline ends. CDR3 size: 14 residues. Per germline, CDR1 SGHRS and CDR2 YFSETQ. Here the CDR3 reads CASSGRGGTGELFF. In DNA, the CDR3 is TGCGCCAGCAGCGGCAGGGGAGGCACCGGGGAGCTGTTTTTT.

This chain links TRBV6-4 with TRBJ1-1, with unresolved D. This CDR3 contains 14 residues. Germline values: CDR1 MRHNA, CDR2 SNTAGT. Trimming removed 6 bases from V and 1 base from J, with 12 bases in between. CDR3: CASRREFTNTEAFF. The CDR3 nucleotides read TGTGCCAGCAGAAGAGAGTTTACGAACACTGAAGCTTTCTTT.

This clonotype occurred many times. The J gene is TRBJ1-6, the V gene TRBV12-3 or TRBV12-4; maybe TRBD1 (5 bases). Trimming cost V 5 bases and J 9 bases, with 17 bases left between them. The CDR3 has 15 amino acids. The CDR3 is CASSPVGPVGSPLHF. CDR3 coding DNA: TGTGCCAGCAGTCCAGTGGGGCCTGTGGGTTCACCCCTCCACTTT.

This clonotype was counted a few times. CDR3 sequence reads: CASSLGAGVEQYF. For the CDR3, the DNA is TGTGCCAGCAGCTTAGGCGCAGGTGTCGAGCAGTACTTC. The chain has TRBV7-9 and TRBJ2-7; no clear D. Germline-derived CDR1 and CDR2 are SEHNR and FQNEAQ (reference sequence). V was clipped by 1 base and J by 6 bases, with 10 bases between them. The CDR3 sequence is 13 residues long.

The sample holds many counts of this clonotype. The V gene is TRBV6-5, the J gene TRBJ2-3, with no clear D. The CDR3 totals 16 residues. Germline CDR1 is MNHEY and CDR2 is SVGAGI. Trimming left V 0 bases short and J 1 base short, with 11 bases between. The CDR3 loop is CASSYSTVFGTDTQYF. The CDR3 bases are TGTGCCAGCAGTTACTCGACGGTATTTGGCACAGATACGCAGTATTTT.

The chain employs TRBV28 and TRBJ1-2, with 9 bases fitting TRBD1. CDR3 size: 15 residues. V gave up 5 bases and J gave up 8 bases; unmatched junction bases: 12. Germline V gene lookup returns CDR1 MDHEN and CDR2 SYDVKM. The CDR3 DNA is TGTGCCAGCAGTCCTCGTCCCGGGACAGGGCCAGGCTACACCTTC. Encoded protein: CASSPRPGTGPGYTF.

V and J are TRBV10-3 and TRBJ2-3, with D uncertain. CDR1 and CDR2 (germline): ENHRY, SYGVKD. This CDR3 spans 14 amino acids. V was shortened by 10 bases and J by 0 bases, with 14 bases between the two germline ends. The CDR3 sequence is CATRLGTSTDTQYF. CDR3 nucleotide sequence: TGTGCCACGCGACTGGGAACTAGCACAGATACGCAGTATTTT.

In this sample, this clonotype turned up a few times. The chain has TRBV5-1 and TRBJ2-5; D not resolved. The germline gives CDR1 SGHRS, CDR2 YFSETQ. The CDR3 runs 13 residues. V lost 2 bases to trimming and J lost 1 base, with 6 bases between them. The chain's CDR3 is CASSFWGQETQYF. The DNA of the CDR3 is TGCGCCAGCAGCTTTTGGGGCCAAGAGACCCAGTACTTC.

This clonotype was recorded many times. The chain has TRBV12-3 or TRBV12-4 and TRBJ2-3, with D perhaps TRBD1 (5 bases). V shed 3 bases and J shed 3 bases, with 13 bases lying between them. The CDR3 totals 15 residues. The CDR3 sequence: CASSFRQSQTDTQYF. Written as DNA, the CDR3 is TGTGCCAGCAGTTTTAGACAGTCCCAGACAGATACGCAGTATTTT.

This clonotype was counted ten times or more. V gene TRBV20-1 combines with J gene TRBJ2-1; 12 nucleotides match TRBD2. The CDR3 loop spans 13 amino acids. The germline CDR1 and CDR2 sequences are DFQATT and SNEGSKA (reference sequence). CDR3 in DNA: TGCAGCCTGACTAGCGGGAGAGGGGATGAGCAGTTCTTC. Its protein product is CSLTSGRGDEQFF.

This clonotype was picked up many times. CDR3 sequence: CASSPAGTGSVRGQFF. The CDR3, as DNA: TGTGCCAGCAGCCCCGCCGGGACAGGGTCGGTCCGTGGGCAGTTCTTC. The chain links TRBV7-9 to TRBJ2-1; TRBD1 aligns across 9 bases. There are 16 residues in the CDR3. Germline V gene sequence: CDR1 SEHNR, CDR2 FQNEAQ (reference sequence). Trimming removed 5 bases from V and 12 bases from J; junction bases left unmatched: 17.

This clonotype was counted only a few times. The genes are TRBV24-1 and TRBJ2-1, with 8 bases that match TRBD2. The germline CDR1 and CDR2 sequences are KGHDR and SFDVKD. The CDR3 contains 16 residues. V lost 3 bases to trimming and J lost 2 bases; unmatched junction nucleotides: 5. CDR3 sequence (DNA): TGTGCCACCAGTGATCCCCTAGCGGGCCCCTACAATGAGCAGTTCTTC. Its protein product is CATSDPLAGPYNEQFF.

This sequence joins TRBV5-1 and TRBJ2-1; 10 positions agree with TRBD2. Germline CDR1 SGHRS, CDR2 YFSETQ. This CDR3 is built from 15 residues. V lost 9 bases to trimming and J lost 7 bases; unmatched junction nucleotides: 13. The CDR3 loop reads CATAPVAGGANEQFF. CDR3 nucleotide sequence: TGCGCCACCGCCCCAGTAGCGGGGGGTGCGAATGAGCAGTTCTTC.

In this sample, this clonotype turned up a few times. This chain links TRBV5-4 with TRBJ2-7, with D maybe TRBD1 (7 bases). V shed 4 bases and J shed 0 bases, with 11 bases lying between them. This CDR3 has 14 residues. The germline CDR1 and CDR2 sequences are SGHNT and YYREEE (reference sequence). In nucleotides, the CDR3 is TGTGCCAGCAGCGCGGGACAGACCTCCTACGAGCAGTACTTC. Encoded protein: CASSAGQTSYEQYF.

This clonotype was seen only a few times. This chain joins TRBV6-1 and TRBJ2-2; 8 nucleotides align to TRBD2. The CDR3 has 16 amino acids. CDR1 MNHNS and CDR2 SASEGT come from the germline V gene. The ends lost 7 bases at V and 5 bases at J; junction bases unmatched: 12. The CDR3 DNA reads TGTGCCAGCACTCAGCGGGGGTTACCACATACCGGGGAGCTGTTTTTT. Its translation: CASTQRGLPHTGELFF.

This clonotype has a count of ten or more. This chain joins TRBV7-9 and TRBJ2-1; TRBD2 matches at 9 bases. J gave up 3 bases and V 6 bases, and 9 bases lay outside the gene matches. Germline CDR1 SEHNR, CDR2 FQNEAQ (reference sequence). This CDR3 comprises 16 residues. The DNA of the CDR3 is TGTGCCAGCAGTAGAAAGCGGGAGGCAATCTACAATGAGCAGTTCTTC. As protein: CASSRKREAIYNEQFF. Filled out from reference TRBV7-9 and TRBJ2-1, the complete variable domain reads DTGVSQNPRHKITKRGQNVTFRCDPISEHNRLYWYRQTLGQGPEFLTYFQNEAQLEKSRLLSDRFSAERPKGSFSTLEIQRTEQGDSAMYLCASSRKREAIYNEQFFGPGTRLTVL.

This clonotype was counted ten times or more. The chain combines TRBV9 with TRBJ2-1, with TRBD1 as a possible D gene (5 bases). This CDR3 contains 15 residues. Germline CDR1 is SGDLS and CDR2 is YYNGEE. V was clipped by 5 bases and J by 8 bases, with 20 bases between them. The DNA for the CDR3 is TGTGCCAGCAGTACAGAAGGGGCGCCTGTTGATGAGCAGTTCTTC. Amino acid sequence: CASSTEGAPVDEQFF.

Many counts were recorded for this clonotype. V usage is TRBV25-1 and J usage is TRBJ1-4; 9 nucleotides agree with TRBD1. The CDR3 runs to 13 residues. The germline V gene has CDR1 MGHDK and CDR2 SYGVNS. With 6 bases clipped from V and 8 bases from J, the junction kept 4 bases outside the gene matches. CDR3 protein: CASRGTGNEKLFF. CDR3 DNA: TGTGCCAGCAGGGGGACAGGGAACGAAAAACTGTTTTTT.

This clonotype has only a few counts. The chain combines TRBV9 with TRBJ2-1; 9 bases fit TRBD2. In germline, CDR1 is SGDLS, CDR2 YYNGEE. The CDR3 is made up of 15 amino acids. V shed 2 bases, J shed 6 bases, and the junction held 6 bases outside the gene matches. CDR3 bases: TGTGCCAGCAGCGTTTCTAGCGGGGTAATCAATGAGCAGTTCTTC. Its translation is CASSVSSGVINEQFF.